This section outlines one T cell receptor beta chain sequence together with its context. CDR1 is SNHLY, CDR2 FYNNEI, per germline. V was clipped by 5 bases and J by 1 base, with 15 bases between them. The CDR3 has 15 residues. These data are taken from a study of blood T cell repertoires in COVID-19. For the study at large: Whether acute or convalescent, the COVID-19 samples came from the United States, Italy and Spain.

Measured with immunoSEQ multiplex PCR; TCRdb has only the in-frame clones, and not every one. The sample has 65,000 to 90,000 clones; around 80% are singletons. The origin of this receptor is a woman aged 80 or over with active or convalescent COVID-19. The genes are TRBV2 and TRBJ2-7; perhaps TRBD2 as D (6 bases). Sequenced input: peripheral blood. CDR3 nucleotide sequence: TGTGCCAGCAGTAACCCTGGGGGGACTTCCTACGAGCAGTACTTC. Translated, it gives CASSNPGGTSYEQYF.